A single sample is the source of the 32 T cell receptor beta chains below, sequenced in a study of blood T cell repertoires in COVID-19. The method was immunoSEQ multiplex PCR; TCRdb's version includes in-frame clones alone and lacks a portion of them. Of more than 95,000 clones in the sample, about 80% were seen once. What was sequenced was peripheral blood. These receptors were collected from a man between 70 and 80 years old with acute or convalescent COVID-19.

The chain employs TRBV28 and TRBJ2-5, with D possibly TRBD1 on 6 matching bases. With 9 bases removed from V and 3 bases from J, the gap between germline ends came to 17 bases. Germline V gives CDR1 MDHEN, CDR2 SYDVKM. This CDR3 is built from 14 residues. CDR3 residues: CASRSTQGKETQYF. The CDR3 bases are TGTGCCAGTAGATCAACGCAGGGGAAAGAGACCCAGTACTTC.

In this sample, this clone turned up a few times. This sample also contains other DNA sequences that code for the same CDR3. The chain recombines TRBV3-1 (or the pseudogene TRBV3-2) with TRBJ1-1; TRBD1 might be the D (6 bases). Germline V lookup: CDR1 LGHDT, CDR2 YNNKEL (reference sequence). The CDR3 is 14 amino acids. Trimming took off 4 bases at V and 1 base at J, with 10 bases between the two ends. CDR3 amino acids: CASSRRTENTEAFF. CDR3 DNA: TGTGCCAGCAGCCGTAGGACAGAGAACACTGAAGCTTTCTTT.

The chain combines TRBV19 with TRBJ1-6; 11 bases agree with TRBD1. The CDR3 spans 17 residues. Germline CDR1 is LNHDA and CDR2 is SQIVND (reference sequence). V lost 5 bases to trimming and J lost 10 bases; unmatched junction nucleotides: 13. This CDR3 reads CASSAAAWDRGVSPLHF. The CDR3 nucleotides are TGTGCCAGTAGTGCCGCCGCCTGGGACAGGGGGGTCTCACCCCTCCACTTT. Complete variable domain (other parts from reference TRBV19 and TRBJ1-6): DGGITQSPKYLFRKEGQNVTLSCEQNLNHDAMYWYRQDPGQGLRLIYYSQIVNDFQKGDIAEGYSVSREKKESFPLTVTSAQKNPTAFYLCASSAAAWDRGVSPLHFGNGTRLTVT.

J is TRBJ2-2 and V is TRBV18, with TRBD1 matching over 7 bases. Germline lookup yields CDR1 KGHSH and CDR2 LQKENI. The CDR3 has 18 residues. After removal of 3 bases from V and 0 bases from J, the junction contained 10 bases not matched to a gene. CDR3 in amino acids: CASSPFVVDRTNTGELFF. In DNA form, the CDR3 reads TGTGCCAGCTCACCTTTCGTAGTGGACAGGACGAACACCGGGGAGCTGTTTTTT.

V gene TRBV5-8 combines with J gene TRBJ1-1; 7 nucleotides align to TRBD1. The ends lost 3 bases at V and 0 bases at J; junction bases unmatched: 8. Germline V gene data show CDR1 as SGHTS and CDR2 as YDEGEE. The CDR3 extends over 16 amino acids. CDR3 amino acids: CASSSGTAVMNTEAFF. The CDR3 DNA reads as TGTGCCAGCAGCTCTGGGACAGCCGTTATGAACACTGAAGCTTTCTTT.

This sequence joins TRBV4-1 and TRBJ1-1; TRBD1 agrees at 9 bases. Germline loops: CDR1 MGHRA, CDR2 YSYEKL. This CDR3 is built from 17 residues. Trimming at V came to 4 bases and at J to 2 bases, leaving 11 bases not matched to a gene. This chain's CDR3 is CASSLRDRASLNTEAFF. CDR3 in DNA: TGCGCCAGCAGCCTCCGGGACAGGGCGAGCCTCAACACTGAAGCTTTCTTT.

This clone has a handful of counts. The rearrangement links TRBV19 to TRBJ2-5, with TRBD1 identical over 10 bases. CDR1 LNHDA and CDR2 SQIVND come from the germline V gene (reference sequence). The CDR3 is made up of 14 amino acids. The V segment lost 3 bases and the J segment 2 bases; nucleotides outside the gene matches: 0. This chain's CDR3 is CASSMGQGQETQYF. CDR3 sequence (DNA): TGTGCCAGTAGTATGGGACAGGGGCAAGAGACCCAGTACTTC.

The chain employs TRBV30 and TRBJ2-1, with D possibly TRBD2 on 6 matching bases. Germline V gene sequence: CDR1 GTSNPN, CDR2 SVGIG (reference sequence). The CDR3 has 14 amino acids. The ends were cut back, 5 bases at V and 0 bases at J, with 11 bases in the middle. The CDR3 loop is CAWSVAASYNEQFF. The CDR3 coding sequence is TGTGCCTGGTCGGTAGCGGCCTCCTACAATGAGCAGTTCTTC. Based on the CDR3 plus reference TRBV30 and TRBJ2-1, the full variable domain is SQTIHQWPATLVQPVGSPLSLECTVEGTSNPNLYWYRQAAGRGLQLLFYSVGIGQISSEVPQNLSASRPQDRQFILSSKKLLLSDSGFYLCAWSVAASYNEQFFGPGTRLTVL.

The chain has TRBV11-3 and TRBJ2-3, with 7 bases aligning to TRBD2. Germline CDR1 SGHNT, CDR2 YENEEA. J gave up 3 bases and V 0 bases, and 3 bases lay outside the gene matches. This CDR3 region has 15 residues. CDR3 in DNA: TGTGCCAGCAGCTTAGATGCGGGGGTAACAGATACGCAGTATTTT. Its translation is CASSLDAGVTDTQYF.

In its sample, this clone was seen a few times. This chain connects TRBV7-2 to TRBJ2-7, with a possible D match to TRBD1 (6 bases). The V end lost 2 bases, the J end lost 0 bases, and 11 bases lay between the germline ends. The CDR3 spans 15 residues. Germline V gene lookup returns CDR1 SGHTA and CDR2 FQGNSA. The CDR3 loop reads CASSLRQASSYEQYF. DNA of the CDR3: TGTGCCAGCAGCTTAAGACAGGCGAGCTCCTACGAGCAGTACTTC.

The rearrangement links TRBV5-6 to TRBJ1-3, with D uncertain. The germline V and J ends were trimmed by 1 base and 2 bases, with 4 bases remaining between them. The germline V gene has CDR1 SGHDT and CDR2 YYEEEE. This CDR3 region has 13 residues. CDR3 coding DNA: TGTGCCAGCAGCTTGACAGCTGGAAACACCATATATTTT. Translation: CASSLTAGNTIYF.

V is TRBV2 and J is TRBJ1-1; D is unclear. The CDR3 extends over 16 amino acids. Germline V lookup: CDR1 SNHLY, CDR2 FYNNEI. Trimming left V 8 bases short and J 0 bases short, with 19 bases between. The chain's CDR3 is CASVGGGLILNTEAFF. In DNA, the CDR3 is TGTGCCAGCGTTGGTGGAGGGCTGATATTGAACACTGAAGCTTTCTTT. Supplemented by reference TRBV2 and TRBJ1-1, the full variable domain reads EPEVTQTPSHQVTQMGQEVILRCVPISNHLYFYWYRQILGQKVEFLVSFYNNEISEKSEIFDDQFSVERPDGSNFTLKIRSTKLEDSAMYFCASVGGGLILNTEAFFGQGTRLTVV.

This chain links TRBV7-2 with TRBJ2-2, with 10 bases lining up with TRBD2. CDR3 length equals 16 residues. Trimming cost V 4 bases and J 4 bases; bases outside gene matches: 6. Looked up from germline, CDR1 is SGHTA and CDR2 is FQGNSA. CDR3 sequence reads: CASSSSAGGVTGELFF. The CDR3 DNA is TGTGCCAGCAGCTCCTCAGCGGGAGGGGTCACCGGGGAGCTGTTTTTT.

The J gene is TRBJ2-5, the V gene TRBV27; TRBD1 might be the D (6 bases). The CDR3 loop spans 13 amino acids. V lost 5 bases to trimming and J lost 5 bases, with 12 bases between them. Germline CDR1 MNHEY, CDR2 SMNVEV (reference sequence). CDR3 residues: CASSPTGPETQYF. The CDR3 DNA sequence: TGTGCCAGCAGTCCAACAGGGCCGGAGACCCAGTACTTC.

V gene TRBV7-8 combines with J gene TRBJ2-7, with D possibly matching TRBD2 (5 bases). V lost 10 bases, J lost 2 bases, and 15 bases lay in between. Germline V gene lookup returns CDR1 SGHVS and CDR2 FQNEAQ. The CDR3 is 13 amino acids. The CDR3 nucleotides read TGTGCCACTCTGGGGAGTAAGACCTACGAGCAGTACTTC. This codes for CATLGSKTYEQYF.

The genes are TRBV30 and TRBJ1-5; D remains ambiguous. V was cut by 0 bases and J by 5 bases, with 8 bases left in between. CDR3 length equals 13 residues. CDR1 GTSNPN and CDR2 SVGIG come from the germline V gene (reference sequence). CDR3 sequence reads: CAWSVASDQPQHF. In nucleotides, the CDR3 is TGTGCCTGGAGTGTAGCTTCTGATCAGCCCCAGCATTTT.

V usage is TRBV5-4 and J usage is TRBJ1-3; the D is unclear. CDR3 length equals 16 residues. Trimming left V 0 bases short and J 0 bases short, with 10 bases between. The germline CDR1 and CDR2 sequences are SGHNT and YYREEE (reference sequence). Here the CDR3 DNA reads TGTGCCAGCAGCTTGGCTGCCTCAGGCTCTGGAAACACCATATATTTT. It encodes CASSLAASGSGNTIYF.

This clone was detected only a few times. The V gene is TRBV7-9, the J gene TRBJ1-5, with a weak D call TRBD1 (6 bases). Trimming removed 4 bases at V and 1 base at J, with 11 bases between. Germline V gives CDR1 SEHNR, CDR2 FQNEAQ (reference sequence). The CDR3 has 15 residues. CDR3 region: CASSSADRSNQPQHF. CDR3 DNA sequence: TGTGCCAGCAGCTCCGCCGACAGGAGCAATCAGCCCCAGCATTTT.

The chain couples TRBV5-4 to TRBJ1-6; 7 nucleotides match TRBD1. V lost 4 bases and J lost 6; bases outside the gene matches: 4. This CDR3 spans 14 amino acids. Germline V gives CDR1 SGHNT, CDR2 YYREEE (reference sequence). The CDR3 DNA sequence: TGTGCCAGCAGCGGGGGACAGAGTAATTCACCCCTCCACTTT. It encodes CASSGGQSNSPLHF.

The rearrangement uses TRBV2 and TRBJ2-5; 7 bases line up with TRBD1. CDR1 is SNHLY, CDR2 FYNNEI, per germline. The V segment lost 5 bases and the J segment 5 bases; nucleotides outside the gene matches: 2. The CDR3 is 12 amino acids. The DNA of the CDR3 is TGTGCCAGCAGTCGACAGGGCGAGACCCAGTACTTC. This sequence encodes CASSRQGETQYF.

A few counts support this clone. The rearrangement uses TRBV10-1 and TRBJ2-7, with 9 nucleotides matching TRBD1. The CDR3 consists of 15 residues. Germline loops: CDR1 WNHNN, CDR2 SYGVQD (reference sequence). V lost 5 bases and J lost 3; bases outside the gene matches: 8. CDR3 nucleotide sequence: TGCGCCAGCAGTCATCCGGGACAGGGTGTCTACGAGCAGTACTTC. Its translation is CASSHPGQGVYEQYF.

The chain employs TRBV29-1 and TRBJ2-1, with D maybe TRBD2 (6 bases). CDR3 length: 15 residues. Germline V gene sequence: CDR1 SQVTM, CDR2 ANQGSEA. Trimming removed 5 bases from V and 0 bases from J, with 14 bases in between. The CDR3 nucleotides read TGCAGCGTTCAAGGAGGGTGGTCCTCCTACAATGAGCAGTTCTTC. It specifies CSVQGGWSSYNEQFF.

The chain joins TRBV5-1 to TRBJ2-6; D gene uncertain. This CDR3 is built from 14 residues. Germline assignment: CDR1 SGHRS and CDR2 YFSETQ. Trimming removed 4 bases from V and 4 bases from J, with 9 bases in between. For the CDR3, the DNA is TGCGCCAGCAGCCTCGCGGCCGGGGCCAACGTCCTGACTTTC. Amino acid sequence: CASSLAAGANVLTF.

The gene calls are TRBV7-9 and TRBJ1-2; 11 bases fit TRBD1. There are 18 residues in the CDR3. V was clipped by 6 bases and J by 3 bases; unmatched bases: 15. Germline CDR1 reads SEHNR; CDR2 reads FQNEAQ (reference sequence). CDR3 in DNA: TGTGCCAGCAGTTTTACTGCGCCGGGACAGGGGGTGGACTATGGCTACACCTTC. This encodes CASSFTAPGQGVDYGYTF.

The chain joins TRBV6-5 to TRBJ1-1, with 7 bases matching TRBD1. The J segment lost 6 bases and the V segment lost 2 bases, leaving 9 bases of the junction unmatched. The CDR3 extends over 15 amino acids. Germline V gene sequence: CDR1 MNHEY, CDR2 SVGAGI. The CDR3 loop is CASSYGIEQGSEAFF. The CDR3 DNA follows: TGTGCCAGCAGTTACGGGATCGAACAGGGGTCTGAAGCTTTCTTT.

The genes are TRBV14 and TRBJ2-7, with 8 bases aligning to TRBD1. After removal of 6 bases from V and 5 bases from J, the junction contained 6 bases not matched to a gene. The germline CDR1 and CDR2 sequences are SGHDN and FVKESK. This CDR3 region has 13 residues. CDR3 protein: CASRGTGRNEQYF. CDR3 nucleotide sequence: TGTGCCAGCAGAGGGACAGGTCGGAACGAGCAGTACTTC.

The V call is TRBV14, the J call TRBJ1-2, with 8 bases identical to TRBD1. Germline CDR1 and CDR2: SGHDN and FVKESK. The CDR3 spans 14 residues. V dropped 3 bases and J dropped 7; count of bases not matched to a gene: 7. In nucleotides, the CDR3 is TGTGCCAGCAGCCAGGGACAGGTTCTTGGTGGCTACACCTTC. Translated, it gives CASSQGQVLGGYTF.

The V and J genes are TRBV2 and TRBJ2-7, with 8 bases lining up with TRBD2. Trimming cost V 7 bases and J 3 bases; bases outside gene matches: 5. The CDR3 has 13 residues. Germline values: CDR1 SNHLY, CDR2 FYNNEI. The CDR3 DNA sequence: TGTGCCAGCAAGTCGGGGGGGTTCTACGAGCAGTACTTC. Residues: CASKSGGFYEQYF.

The genes are TRBV10-3 and TRBJ1-2; 9 bases match TRBD1. Germline values: CDR1 ENHRY, CDR2 SYGVKD. The length of the CDR3 is 15 residues. The V segment lost 0 bases and the J segment 4 bases; nucleotides outside the gene matches: 3. Written as DNA, the CDR3 is TGTGCCATCAGTGAGTCAACAGGGGGCACCTATGGCTACACCTTC. Translating gives CAISESTGGTYGYTF.

The chain couples TRBV29-1 to TRBJ2-5, with TRBD2 matching over 12 bases. Germline loops: CDR1 SQVTM, CDR2 ANQGSEA. Trimming took 6 bases from V and 5 from J; bases not matched to a gene: 4. The length of the CDR3 is 13 residues. CDR3 in DNA: TGCAGCGTGTCGACTAGCGGGAGTGAGACCCAGTACTTC. Its translation is CSVSTSGSETQYF.

The CDR3 protein is CASSQAQGVVETQYF. The CDR3 DNA follows: TGTGCCAGCAGCCAAGCACAGGGGGTCGTAGAGACCCAGTACTTC. J is TRBJ2-5 and V is TRBV4-2; 8 bases line up with TRBD1. The CDR3 loop spans 15 amino acids. Losses at the gene ends were 1 base for V and 4 bases for J; bases not matched to a gene: 5. CDR1 LGHNA and CDR2 YNFKEQ come from the germline V gene.

This clone was detected only a few times. The rearrangement uses TRBV7-6 and TRBJ2-4; 11 nucleotides align to TRBD2. The CDR3 extends over 19 amino acids. Germline values: CDR1 SGHVS, CDR2 FNYEAQ. Trimming cost V 1 base and J 3 bases; bases outside gene matches: 11. The CDR3 is CASSLDKWVAGGGKNIQYF. CDR3 in DNA: TGTGCCAGCAGCTTAGATAAGTGGGTAGCGGGAGGGGGCAAAAACATTCAGTACTTC.